One and the same sample provided the 22 T cell receptor beta chains below, sequenced in a study of long-term antiretroviral therapy in people with HIV (dated by TCRdb to the early 2020s). The immunoSEQ hsTCRB v3.0 assay was used at survey level resolution for TRB variable region sequencing. Here the immuneACCESS table is served through TCRdb, limited to in-frame sequences with V and J called. Missing clones are a known gap in these copies; in checked studies unresolved V genes cover under half, and the rest lacks a known reason. The sample profile shows about 20,000 clones; over 75% of them were found once. 7.5% to 9.5% of the sample rests with the top ten. The sequenced sample was unsorted PBMCs, obtained approximately 4.5 years before starting antiretroviral therapy. The receptor source for this set is a woman between 25 and 40 years old with HIV.

The V and J genes are TRBV5-4 and TRBJ2-1; 9 bases are a match to TRBD2. Germline loops: CDR1 SGHNT, CDR2 YYREEE (reference sequence). J was trimmed by 0 bases and V by 0 bases; bases with no gene match: 1. The CDR3 is made up of 16 amino acids. CDR3 bases: TGTGCCAGCAGCTTGGAGCGGGGGGCCTCCTACAATGAGCAGTTCTTC. Translation: CASSLERGASYNEQFF. Variable domain in full (rest from reference TRBV5-4 and TRBJ2-1): ETGVTQSPTHLIKTRGQQVTLRCSSQSGHNTVSWYQQALGQGPQFIFQYYREEENGRGNFPPRFSGLQFPNYSSELNVNALELDDSALYLCASSLERGASYNEQFFGPGTRLTVL.

The chain couples TRBV11-2 to TRBJ2-3, with 8 bases aligning to TRBD2. In germline, CDR1 is SGHAT, CDR2 FQNNGV. The CDR3 extends over 15 amino acids. Losses at the gene ends were 5 bases for V and 0 bases for J; bases not matched to a gene: 4. The CDR3 protein is CASSPSGFSTDTQYF. DNA for the CDR3: TGTGCCAGCAGCCCTAGCGGGTTCAGCACAGATACGCAGTATTTT.

The J gene is TRBJ2-3, the V gene TRBV7-6; a possible D gene is TRBD2 (5 bases). CDR3 size: 15 residues. Trimming stripped 5 bases from V and 4 bases from J, with 16 bases between. Germline V CDR1 and CDR2: SGHVS, FNYEAQ. The CDR3 reads CASSLSAKRADTQYF. Written as DNA, the CDR3 is TGTGCCAGCAGCCTTTCCGCCAAGAGGGCAGATACGCAGTATTTT.

The chain recombines TRBV30 with TRBJ2-3, with 8 bases aligning to TRBD1. The CDR3 has 15 amino acids. The V and J ends lost 2 bases and 4 bases, in that order; junction bases with no gene match: 8. CDR1 is GTSNPN and CDR2 is SVGIG in the germline V gene (reference sequence). The CDR3: CAWSQTGAPADTQYF. The CDR3 DNA reads as TGTGCCTGGAGTCAGACAGGGGCCCCGGCAGATACGCAGTATTTT.

This rearrangement joins TRBV4-1 to TRBJ1-1, with D possibly TRBD1 on 5 matching bases. From germline, CDR1 is MGHRA and CDR2 YSYEKL. The CDR3 is made up of 13 amino acids. Trimming removed 0 bases from V and 10 bases from J, with 12 bases in between. CDR3 bases: TGCGCCAGCAGCCAAGAAGGGGTCTTATCAGCTTTCTTT. It is translated as CASSQEGVLSAFF.

This rearrangement joins TRBV4-3 to TRBJ2-2, with 9 bases lining up with TRBD1. Per the germline V gene, CDR1 is LGHNA and CDR2 is YSLEER. With 0 bases clipped from V and 5 bases from J, the junction kept 7 bases outside the gene matches. The CDR3 extends over 17 amino acids. This chain's CDR3 is CASSQDLTGGATGELFF. The CDR3, as DNA: TGCGCCAGCAGCCAAGATCTAACAGGGGGCGCGACCGGGGAGCTGTTTTTT.

This clone was detected once. The chain has TRBV10-3 and TRBJ2-2, with 7 bases identical to TRBD1. There are 17 residues in the CDR3. The J segment lost 0 bases and the V segment lost 0 bases, leaving 4 bases of the junction unmatched. Germline V gene data show CDR1 as ENHRY and CDR2 as SYGVKD. The CDR3 DNA sequence: TGTGCCATCAGTGAGTCATGGGGGACAGCGAACACCGGGGAGCTGTTTTTT. Protein sequence: CAISESWGTANTGELFF.

The chain combines TRBV4-1 with TRBJ1-6, with D hard to call. V lost 7 bases and J 8 bases, leaving 9 bases between the germline ends. This CDR3 comprises 12 residues. Per the germline V gene, CDR1 is MGHRA and CDR2 is YSYEKL. CDR3 in DNA: TGCGCCAGCAACCAGTTTGATTCACCCCTCCACTTT. This gives the protein CASNQFDSPLHF.

This chain links TRBV5-1 with TRBJ2-2, with D perhaps TRBD1 or TRBD2 (5 bases each). CDR1 SGHRS and CDR2 YFSETQ come from the germline V gene. The ends were cut back, 5 bases at V and 0 bases at J, with 11 bases in the middle. CDR3 size: 15 residues. DNA for the CDR3: TGCGCCAGCAGTCGGGACGTAACGAACACCGGGGAGCTGTTTTTT. It specifies CASSRDVTNTGELFF.

The rearrangement links TRBV29-1 to TRBJ1-4; D gene ambiguous. The CDR3 totals 14 residues. Germline V gene sequence: CDR1 SQVTM, CDR2 ANQGSEA. Between the trimmed V and J ends, which lost 2 bases and 8 bases, there was a span of 15 bases. The CDR3 is CSVEKRAVGEKLFF. The CDR3 coding sequence is TGCAGCGTTGAAAAGCGGGCCGTCGGAGAAAAACTGTTTTTT.

The V gene is TRBV29-1, the J gene TRBJ2-5; TRBD1 matches 9 bases. The germline CDR1 and CDR2 sequences are SQVTM and ANQGSEA. CDR3 length equals 15 residues. Trimming cost V 6 bases and J 5 bases; bases outside gene matches: 13. CDR3 in amino acids: CSVYFGGQGKETQYF. In DNA, the CDR3 is TGCAGCGTATACTTCGGGGGACAGGGAAAGGAGACCCAGTACTTC.

The chain carries TRBV7-2 and TRBJ2-3, with TRBD2 matching over 7 bases. The CDR3 contains 17 residues. Germline V CDR1 and CDR2: SGHTA, FQGNSA. With V trimmed by 5 bases and J by 2 bases, 13 bases remained unmatched. The CDR3 region has the DNA TGTGCCAGCAGCCTCCGGTTCCGGGGGGAATACACAGATACGCAGTATTTT. This gives the protein CASSLRFRGEYTDTQYF.

The chain has TRBV5-5 and TRBJ2-3; 10 bases match TRBD1. CDR1 is SGHKS, CDR2 YYEKEE, per germline (reference sequence). The CDR3 spans 16 residues. The J segment lost 6 bases and the V segment lost 2 bases, leaving 9 bases of the junction unmatched. This CDR3 reads CASSLGTGARMDTQYF. In DNA, the CDR3 is TGTGCCAGCAGCTTAGGGACAGGGGCACGAATGGATACGCAGTATTTT.

This clone occurred a few times. The J gene is TRBJ1-6, the V gene TRBV6-1, with D tentatively TRBD1 (6 bases). Per the germline V gene, CDR1 is MNHNS and CDR2 is SASEGT. CDR3 size: 16 residues. V shed 2 bases and J shed 8 bases, with 16 bases lying between them. The CDR3 spells CASSEQGQRGDSPLHF. The CDR3 DNA reads as TGTGCCAGCAGTGAACAGGGTCAGAGGGGGGATTCACCCCTCCACTTT.

V usage is TRBV7-2 and J usage is TRBJ1-4, with TRBD1 as a possible D gene (6 bases). The CDR3 sequence is 16 residues long. V lost 5 bases, J lost 0 bases, and 13 bases lay in between. Per the germline V gene, CDR1 is SGHTA and CDR2 is FQGNSA. As DNA, the CDR3 is TGTGCCAGCAGCACTACAGGGTTTGCAACTAATGAAAAACTGTTTTTT. It specifies CASSTTGFATNEKLFF.

The chain combines TRBV7-9 with TRBJ1-6, with a possible D match to TRBD1 (6 bases). Germline-derived CDR1 and CDR2 are SEHNR and FQNEAQ (reference sequence). V dropped 3 bases and J dropped 10 bases, with 13 bases sitting between them. This CDR3 has 14 amino acids. The CDR3 reads CASSFNGGESPLHF. The CDR3 DNA follows: TGTGCCAGCAGCTTTAACGGGGGCGAGTCACCCCTCCACTTT.

The V gene is TRBV5-8, the J gene TRBJ2-3; 12 positions match TRBD2. CDR1 and CDR2 (germline): SGHTS, YDEGEE. With V trimmed by 2 bases and J by 4 bases, 11 bases remained unmatched. The length of the CDR3 is 18 residues. CDR3 bases: TGTGCCAGCAGCTTATGGCTAGCGGGGGGGCTCGCGGCAGATACGCAGTATTTT. Translating gives CASSLWLAGGLAADTQYF.

The chain employs TRBV19 and TRBJ1-2, with D perhaps matching TRBD1 (6 bases). This CDR3 has 17 residues. Germline V gives CDR1 LNHDA, CDR2 SQIVND (reference sequence). V was trimmed by 10 bases and J by 2 bases, leaving 26 bases between them. The CDR3 DNA follows: TGTGCCACCCAGAACCGGGACAAGTTCTACCCAAACTATGGCTACACCTTC. This codes for CATQNRDKFYPNYGYTF.

The chain carries TRBV6-1 and TRBJ1-6; D not certain. This CDR3 is built from 14 residues. V shed 2 bases and J shed 10 bases, with 12 bases lying between them. Germline assignment: CDR1 MNHNS and CDR2 SASEGT. The CDR3 nucleotides read TGTGCCAGCAGTGAACTACAGAACCGCTCACCCCTCCACTTT. This gives the protein CASSELQNRSPLHF.

J is TRBJ1-1 and V is TRBV6-5; weak D call: TRBD1 (6 bases). Trimming shortened V by 0 bases and J by 4 bases, and 9 bases separated the two germline ends. The germline gives CDR1 MNHEY, CDR2 SVGAGI. CDR3 length: 14 amino acids. CDR3 amino acids: CASSYSMTGTEAFF. The CDR3, as DNA: TGTGCCAGCAGTTACTCAATGACAGGCACTGAAGCTTTCTTT.

The J gene is TRBJ1-2, the V gene TRBV7-9; D is perhaps TRBD1 (5 bases). V dropped 3 bases and J dropped 8 bases, with 19 bases sitting between them. CDR3 length equals 15 residues. CDR1 and CDR2 (germline): SEHNR, FQNEAQ (reference sequence). This CDR3 reads CASSFPEQGLGGYTF. CDR3 nucleotide sequence: TGTGCCAGCAGCTTCCCAGAGCAGGGCCTAGGGGGCTACACCTTC.

The chain joins TRBV11-2 to TRBJ2-2, with 9 bases identical to TRBD1. Germline V lookup: CDR1 SGHAT, CDR2 FQNNGV. This CDR3 contains 17 residues. V lost 5 bases, J lost 4 bases, and 11 bases stayed unmatched. The CDR3 spells CASSHLAGQGATGELFF. The CDR3 region has the DNA TGTGCCAGCAGCCACCTTGCGGGACAGGGAGCCACCGGGGAGCTGTTTTTT.